Listed below are T cell receptor beta chains from one sample, sequenced in a study. TCRdb reprocessed the reads with MiXCR, giving one entry per CDR3 protein. The sample gives some 15,000 distinct CDR3 sequences, around 35% of which show up once; approximately 16% is in the top ten. Specimen: blood. The receptor source for this set is a human donor. Each CDR3 is given with its conserved first and last residue. The order of the fields is D gene, J gene, clone size, V gene, CDR3 DNA, CDR3 protein. A D gene is named only where the DNA matches it firmly. Only part of the rows carry a size: once, few, many, or a class if the clone is expanded.

d_gene: NA; j_gene: TRBJ2-1; abundance: NA; v_gene: TRBV20-1; CDR3nt: TGCAGTGCCGGGGACTTCGGGTGGCCCAATGAGCAGTTCTTC; CDR3aa: CSAGDFGWPNEQFF
d_gene: TRBD2; j_gene: TRBJ2-7; abundance: NA; v_gene: TRBV4-2; CDR3nt: TGTGCCAGCAGCCACCCGGGACTAGCGGAGAACACCGGGGAGCAGTACTTC; CDR3aa: CASSHPGLAENTGEQYF
d_gene: TRBD2; j_gene: TRBJ2-1; abundance: medium-sized; v_gene: TRBV4-3; CDR3nt: TGCGCCAGCAGCCATCAACTAGCGGGACCCTACAATGAGCAGTTCTTC; CDR3aa: CASSHQLAGPYNEQFF
d_gene: NA; j_gene: TRBJ2-1; abundance: few; v_gene: TRBV4-2; CDR3nt: TGTGCCAGCAGCGAACGGGACTCACCAAACAATGAGCAGTTCTTC; CDR3aa: CASSERDSPNNEQFF
d_gene: NA; j_gene: TRBJ1-1; abundance: NA; v_gene: TRBV13; CDR3nt: TGTGCCAGCAGCTTAGGGACCCGGAGTAAGAACACTGAAGCTTTCTTT; CDR3aa: CASSLGTRSKNTEAFF
d_gene: TRBD1; j_gene: TRBJ2-7; abundance: medium-sized; v_gene: TRBV4-3; CDR3nt: TGCGCCAGCAGCCACAGACAGGGGGCGGGGGAGCAGTACTTC; CDR3aa: CASSHRQGAGEQYF
d_gene: TRBD1; j_gene: TRBJ2-2; abundance: many; v_gene: TRBV29-1; CDR3nt: TGCAGCGTTGAAGATCCGACAGGGGTGGTCACCGGGGAGCTGTTTTTT; CDR3aa: CSVEDPTGVVTGELFF
d_gene: NA; j_gene: TRBJ2-2; abundance: NA; v_gene: TRBV28; CDR3nt: TGTGCCAGCAGTTCGATAAGCGGCCGCCATGGAGGGAGTATAAACACCGGGGAGCTGTTTTTT; CDR3aa: CASSSISGRHGGSINTGELFF
d_gene: NA; j_gene: TRBJ1-5; abundance: NA; v_gene: TRBV9; CDR3nt: TGTGCCAGCAGCGGAGGCAATCAGCCCCAGCATTTT; CDR3aa: CASSGGNQPQHF
d_gene: TRBD1; j_gene: TRBJ1-1; abundance: once; v_gene: TRBV4-2; CDR3nt: TGTGCCAGCAGCCACATTGTGGGGACAGCTTGGGACACTGAAGCTTTCTTT; CDR3aa: CASSHIVGTAWDTEAFF
d_gene: TRBD1; j_gene: TRBJ1-2; abundance: few; v_gene: TRBV18; CDR3nt: TGTGCCAGCTCACTATCAGGGGGCGATGGCTACACCTTC; CDR3aa: CASSLSGGDGYTF
d_gene: TRBD2; j_gene: TRBJ2-1; abundance: NA; v_gene: TRBV20-1; CDR3nt: TGCAGTGCTAGAGAAGCGGCTAGCGGGACCTCCTACAATGAGCAGTTCTTC; CDR3aa: CSAREAASGTSYNEQFF
d_gene: TRBD2; j_gene: TRBJ2-2; abundance: many; v_gene: TRBV6-2/TRBV6-3; CDR3nt: TGTGCCAGCAGGAGGGGGACTAGTCCCGGGGAGCTGTTTTTT; CDR3aa: CASRRGTSPGELFF
d_gene: NA; j_gene: TRBJ2-1; abundance: many; v_gene: TRBV4-3; CDR3nt: TGCGCCAGCAGCCAAGATGGGCCGCTCAATGAGCAGTTCTTC; CDR3aa: CASSQDGPLNEQFF
d_gene: NA; j_gene: TRBJ1-1; abundance: medium-sized; v_gene: TRBV20-1; CDR3nt: TGCAGTGCGCGCCCGGGGGACACTGAAGCTTTCTTT; CDR3aa: CSARPGDTEAFF
d_gene: NA; j_gene: TRBJ2-7; abundance: NA; v_gene: TRBV6-2/TRBV6-3; CDR3nt: TGTGCCAGCAGTCCACTTACAGGGATCTACGAGCAGTACTTC; CDR3aa: CASSPLTGIYEQYF
d_gene: TRBD1; j_gene: TRBJ2-5; abundance: many; v_gene: TRBV12-3/TRBV12-4; CDR3nt: TGTGCCAGCAGTATCGCTTCCGGGACAGGGAGGGAGACCCAGTACTTC; CDR3aa: CASSIASGTGRETQYF
d_gene: NA; j_gene: TRBJ1-1; abundance: NA; v_gene: TRBV29-1; CDR3nt: TGCAGCGTTGAGTCAGATTTGAATAGTGAAGCTTTCTTT; CDR3aa: CSVESDLNSEAFF
d_gene: TRBD2; j_gene: TRBJ2-7; abundance: NA; v_gene: TRBV19; CDR3nt: TGTGCCAGTAGCCCACTAGCGGGAGGGTTCTACGAGCAGTACTTC; CDR3aa: CASSPLAGGFYEQYF
d_gene: NA; j_gene: TRBJ2-1; abundance: medium-sized; v_gene: TRBV7-3; CDR3nt: TGTGCCAGCAGGGGGCCTGGGGATGAGCAGTTCTTC; CDR3aa: CASRGPGDEQFF
d_gene: NA; j_gene: TRBJ1-3; abundance: NA; v_gene: TRBV6-2/TRBV6-3; CDR3nt: TGTGCCAGCAGGGGCGTGGGAAACACCATATATTTT; CDR3aa: CASRGVGNTIYF
d_gene: TRBD1; j_gene: TRBJ2-5; abundance: many; v_gene: TRBV4-2; CDR3nt: TGTGCCAGCAGCCAAGGGACAGGGGGAAGGGAGACCCAGTACTTC; CDR3aa: CASSQGTGGRETQYF
d_gene: TRBD2; j_gene: TRBJ2-2; abundance: few; v_gene: TRBV4-3; CDR3nt: TGCGCCAGCAGCCAAGATGTGGGCGGGAGGGCCGGCGGGGAGCTGTTTTTT; CDR3aa: CASSQDVGGRAGGELFF
d_gene: TRBD1; j_gene: TRBJ1-1; abundance: many; v_gene: TRBV29-1; CDR3nt: TGCAGCGTTGATCGTTTTTTTGTCAACAGGGGAGAAGCTTTCTTT; CDR3aa: CSVDRFFVNRGEAFF
d_gene: TRBD2; j_gene: TRBJ2-7; abundance: many; v_gene: TRBV19; CDR3nt: TGTGCCAGTAGTATGGGAACTAGCGGAGACTACGAGCAGTACTTC; CDR3aa: CASSMGTSGDYEQYF
d_gene: TRBD2; j_gene: TRBJ2-2; abundance: few; v_gene: TRBV3-1; CDR3nt: TGTGCCAGCAGCCTACCGCGGACTAGCGGGACAACCGGGGAGCTGTTTTTT; CDR3aa: CASSLPRTSGTTGELFF
d_gene: TRBD1; j_gene: TRBJ2-1; abundance: medium-sized; v_gene: TRBV19; CDR3nt: TGTGCCAGTGAAAACAGGGGAATCCGTTTCAATGAGCAGTTCTTC; CDR3aa: CASENRGIRFNEQFF
d_gene: NA; j_gene: TRBJ2-1; abundance: many; v_gene: TRBV4-3; CDR3nt: TGCGCCAGCAGCCAAGACCAGAGGGGGAGGCAGTTCTTC; CDR3aa: CASSQDQRGRQFF
d_gene: TRBD2; j_gene: TRBJ2-3; abundance: NA; v_gene: TRBV15; CDR3nt: TGTGCCACCAGCAGCCAACTCTCGGGACTAGCAGATACGCAGTATTTT; CDR3aa: CATSSQLSGLADTQYF
d_gene: TRBD2; j_gene: TRBJ2-3; abundance: NA; v_gene: TRBV28; CDR3nt: TGTGCCAGCAGTTTAGAGGAACCACTAGCGGGACGGCAGTATTTT; CDR3aa: CASSLEEPLAGRQYF
d_gene: NA; j_gene: TRBJ1-5; abundance: NA; v_gene: TRBV28; CDR3nt: TGTGCCAGCGTTTGGGAGGGGAGTTATCAGCCCCAGCATTTT; CDR3aa: CASVWEGSYQPQHF